There are many counts of the clone carrying this TCR beta chain. Its specificity is unknown. MiXCR, run by TCRdb on the PCR reads, gives a single entry per CDR3 protein. The sample yields around 480,000 distinct CDR3 sequences, 20% to 25% seen once. This CDR3 contains 14 residues. Trimming left V 5 bases short and J 1 base short, with 9 bases between. Germline-derived CDR1 and CDR2 are LNHDA and SQIVND (reference sequence). The record originates from a study of molecular identifiers for immune sequencing clone quantification. Libraries from naive CD8 cells were generated from approximately 20,000 to 980,000 sorted cells (with 10%, 30% or 50% RNA). Study-wide results and caveats: The study found clones above 20 RNA copies held over 97% of effector molecules and under 1% in naive cells.

The chain uses TRBV19 and TRBJ2-4; weak D call: TRBD1 (6 bases). The source material was naive CD8+ T cells from blood, with Jurkat cell RNA spiked in. The subset was: FACS-sorted CD8+CD4-CCR7+CD45RA+ naive T cells. The clonotype originates from a human donor in good health. Some libraries in this study had Jurkat cell RNA spiked in. The CDR3 protein is CASSDDRAKNIQYF. CDR3 sequence (DNA): TGTGCCAGTAGTGACGACAGGGCCAAAAACATTCAGTACTTC.